This TCR beta chain is from a study of identical twins. General study results and limits: The analysis was cross-sectional rather than longitudinal within donors.

Template switching added a universal primer binding site, and final cDNA carried unique molecular identifiers. Each CDR3 protein is one row after TCRdb ran MiXCR on the 5' RACE reads. The data show about 240,000 distinct CDR3 sequences, roughly an eighth seen once. Points on this clonotype: Its matching antigen is unknown.

CDR1 and CDR2 from the germline V gene are SGHRS and YFSETQ. V lost 0 bases to trimming and J lost 5 bases; unmatched junction nucleotides: 5. This CDR3 comprises 15 residues. This sample was also put to use in a study of yellow fever vaccine responses in identical twins.

Sequencing was performed on memory (CD45RO+) T cells sorted from blood. The rearrangement links TRBV5-1 to TRBJ2-7, with TRBD1 matching 10 bases. This clonotype was obtained from a woman aged 18-29 years in good health. The CDR3 protein is CASSLEGQGINEQYF. CDR3 coding DNA: TGCGCCAGCAGCTTGGAGGGACAGGGGATCAACGAGCAGTACTTC. The full variable domain, rest sourced from reference TRBV5-1 and TRBJ2-7, is KAGVTQTPRYLIKTRGQQVTLSCSPISGHRSVSWYQQTPGQGLQFLFEYFSETQRNKGNFPGRFSGRQFSNSRSEMNVSTLELGDSALYLCASSLEGQGINEQYFGPGTRLTVT.